This T cell receptor beta chain was retrieved from a study of early stage breast cancer tumors (dated by TCRdb to 2015 to 2018). About the investigation overall: Of the 15 or so invasive breast tumors, 12 to 13 were found to be estrogen receptor-positive, progesterone receptor-positive and HER2-negative. Of the roughly 12 ER+/PR+/HER2- tumors, eight were classified as invasive ductal carcinomas and four as invasive lobular carcinomas. The samples as a whole yielded roughly 2,700,000 detected templates, corresponding to some 1 million unique clonotypes. On average, each sample had about 10-fold read coverage.

Measured from the cysteine to the phenylalanine, the CDR3 is 17 residues long. Only CDR3 DNA is held: 51 bases, read in frame from base 1. The germline V and J ends show losses of 4 bases and 3 bases respectively, and no gene match explains 13 bases of the junction. CDR1 SGHKS and CDR2 YYEKEE are derived from the germline V gene (reference sequence). Adjacent normal breast tissue was collected roughly 1.9-4 cm away from the tumor, rinsed in PBS and stored in prechilled RNAlater. Because normal breast tissue has high lipid content and low cell density, getting sufficient DNA from normal breast tissue often required roughly 100-340 mg of tissue. The study profiled bulk TCR beta-chain repertoires in matched peripheral blood, tumor and adjacent normal breast tissue taken from about 15 patients with early-stage breast cancer. The Qiagen AllPrep DNA/RNA Mini kit was used for genomic DNA extraction. Concerning this clone itself: The antigen it binds to is not known. Base qualities are not recorded, but no much larger clone differs from it by a single base.

Broader findings and caveats from the paper: Chain pairing and functional markers such as CD4, CD8 and FOXP3 were missed by bulk genomic DNA sequencing of unsorted cells. Because the cohort was small, analysis by tumor subtype was not possible. Enriched TCRB sequences shared across patients were mostly commonly generated sequences, unlikely to play an important role in the tumor microenvironment. Repertoires from blood and normal breast were more alike than repertoires from blood and tumor, and in about 85% of the 16 patients, comparing each tissue with blood separated tumor from normal. Around 2.5-fold higher T cell density and higher clonality were observed in tumors than in adjacent normal breast tissue.

Each sample was amplified as two independent genomic DNA replicates: around 0.47 ug for blood and approximately 1.5 ug for tumor or normal breast. TCRB sequencing of genomic DNA was carried out with the ImmunoSeq Intro kit according to the manufacturer's instructions. Multiplex PCR was run for about 30 cycles using proprietary primers and spike-in control sequences for absolute quantification. Single-end 150-bp reads were used to sequence an 87-bp fragment covering the CDR3 and the flanking V and J genes. Each lane of an Illumina MiSeq running version 3.0 chemistry carried seven multiplexed samples, with two replicates apiece. On the authors' methods: Raw data were processed by the vendor's proprietary pipeline, with both replicates merged into one result per sample. A clonotype was defined as productive rearrangements that share the same V-gene family, CDR3 amino acid sequence and J-gene segment. Clonality was calculated as 1 minus the normalized Shannon entropy (Pielou evenness) of TCRB abundances. T cell density was estimated as total templates divided by the number of input cells, with the number of input cells inferred from the DNA input amount. Recon was used with default parameters to estimate total repertoire diversity and clonality. Tumor-enriched clonotypes were defined as having over 0.1% abundance in tumor and at least 32-fold higher abundance than in normal breast. TCRdb took over this immuneACCESS table, retaining in-frame rearrangements with V and J assigned. Such tables are incomplete; in checked studies, under half of the missing clones stem from an unresolved V gene, and the remainder is unexplained. Clone size and the V and J calls come from that table; the DNA yielded D and trimming. Present in this sample are approximately 6,100 clones, around 79% of which were seen just once. Together, the top ten hold approximately 10% of the sample.

The chain links TRBV5-5 with TRBJ2-7, and TRBD1 matches 10 of the central bases. The sample consisted of normal breast tissue next to the tumor. This TCR was sampled from a person aged 65 to 79 with breast cancer. The DNA sequence is TGTGCCAGCAGCCGGGAACTAACCGGGACAGGGGTCTACGAGCAGTACTTC. Its coded protein is CASSRELTGTGVYEQYF.